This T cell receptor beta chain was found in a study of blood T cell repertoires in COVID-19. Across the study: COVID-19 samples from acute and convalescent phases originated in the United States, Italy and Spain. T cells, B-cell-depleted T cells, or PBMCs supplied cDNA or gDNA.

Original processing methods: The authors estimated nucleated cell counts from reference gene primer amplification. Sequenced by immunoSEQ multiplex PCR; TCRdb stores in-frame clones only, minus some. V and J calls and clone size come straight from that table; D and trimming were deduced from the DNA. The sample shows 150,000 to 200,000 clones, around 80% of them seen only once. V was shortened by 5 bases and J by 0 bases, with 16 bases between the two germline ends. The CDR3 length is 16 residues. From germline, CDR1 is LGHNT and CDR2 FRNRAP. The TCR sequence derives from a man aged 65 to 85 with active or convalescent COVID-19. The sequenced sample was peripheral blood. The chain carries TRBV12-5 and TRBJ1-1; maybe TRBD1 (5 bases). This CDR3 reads CASGPPGGFMNTEAFF. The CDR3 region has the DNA TGTGCTAGTGGTCCCCCGGGGGGATTCATGAACACTGAAGCTTTCTTT.